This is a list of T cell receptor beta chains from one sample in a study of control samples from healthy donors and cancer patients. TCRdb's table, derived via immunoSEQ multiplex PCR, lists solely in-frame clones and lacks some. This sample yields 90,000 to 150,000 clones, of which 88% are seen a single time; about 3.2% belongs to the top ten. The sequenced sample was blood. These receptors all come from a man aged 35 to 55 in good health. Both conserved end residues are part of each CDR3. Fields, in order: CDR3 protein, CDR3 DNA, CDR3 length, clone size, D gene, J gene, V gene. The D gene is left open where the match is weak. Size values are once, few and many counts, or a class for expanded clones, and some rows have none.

CDR3aa: CASSDPEGMVRTDTQYF
CDR3nt: TGTGCCAGCAGTGACCCCGAAGGGATGGTCCGCACAGATACGCAGTATTTT
len: 17
abundance: .
d_gene: .
j_gene: TRBJ2-3
v_gene: TRBV2

CDR3aa: CASSQRRGGTDTQYF
CDR3nt: TGTGCCAGCAGCCAACGGCGGGGGGGCACAGATACGCAGTATTTT
len: 15
abundance: .
d_gene: TRBD2
j_gene: TRBJ2-3
v_gene: TRBV4-2

CDR3aa: CASSEKGVSGNTIYF
CDR3nt: TGTGCCAGCAGTGAAAAGGGAGTCTCTGGAAACACCATATATTTT
len: 15
abundance: .
d_gene: .
j_gene: TRBJ1-3
v_gene: TRBV2

CDR3aa: CASSYSFNQPQHF
CDR3nt: TGTGCCAGCAGTTACTCGTTCAATCAGCCCCAGCATTTT
len: 13
abundance: .
d_gene: .
j_gene: TRBJ1-5
v_gene: TRBV6-2/TRBV6-3

CDR3aa: CASNNWDGETIKQTRNTGELFF
CDR3nt: TGTGCCAGTAATAACTGGGACGGAGAAACTATTAAGCAAACAAGGAACACCGGGGAGCTGTTTTTT
len: 22
abundance: .
d_gene: .
j_gene: TRBJ2-2
v_gene: TRBV19

CDR3aa: CASSLSWSGNTEAFF
CDR3nt: TGTGCCAGCAGCTTAAGTTGGTCAGGGAACACTGAAGCTTTCTTT
len: 15
abundance: once
d_gene: .
j_gene: TRBJ1-1
v_gene: TRBV7-2

CDR3aa: CASRPDGRQGIYGYTF
CDR3nt: TGTGCCAGCAGGCCAGACGGTCGACAGGGGATCTATGGCTACACCTTC
len: 16
abundance: .
d_gene: TRBD1
j_gene: TRBJ1-2
v_gene: TRBV2

CDR3aa: CASTPAGGYTF
CDR3nt: TGTGCCAGCACCCCAGCGGGGGGCTACACCTTC
len: 11
abundance: .
d_gene: .
j_gene: TRBJ1-2
v_gene: TRBV2

CDR3aa: CASRSFGTGGLVGYTF
CDR3nt: TGTGCCAGCAGGTCTTTTGGGACAGGGGGCTTGGTAGGCTACACCTTC
len: 16
abundance: .
d_gene: TRBD1
j_gene: TRBJ1-2
v_gene: TRBV27

CDR3aa: CASSYSGQHYGYTF
CDR3nt: TGTGCCAGCAGTTATTCGGGGCAGCACTATGGCTACACCTTC
len: 14
abundance: .
d_gene: .
j_gene: TRBJ1-2
v_gene: TRBV6-5

CDR3aa: CASSKGSGLFEKLFF
CDR3nt: TGTGCCAGCAGCAAAGGATCTGGGCTTTTTGAAAAACTGTTTTTT
len: 15
abundance: .
d_gene: .
j_gene: TRBJ1-4
v_gene: TRBV14

CDR3aa: CASTTALGQGDGYTF
CDR3nt: TGTGCCAGCACCACAGCACTCGGACAGGGGGATGGCTACACCTTC
len: 15
abundance: .
d_gene: TRBD1
j_gene: TRBJ1-2
v_gene: TRBV7-2

CDR3aa: CASSLYTDYEQYF
CDR3nt: TGTGCCAGCAGTTTATATACAGACTACGAGCAGTACTTC
len: 13
abundance: .
d_gene: .
j_gene: TRBJ2-7
v_gene: TRBV12-3/TRBV12-4

CDR3aa: CASSLDVGTEAFF
CDR3nt: TGTGCCAGCAGCTTGGATGTGGGCACTGAAGCTTTCTTT
len: 13
abundance: .
d_gene: .
j_gene: TRBJ1-1
v_gene: TRBV5-8

CDR3aa: CSASTLRDRGLNTQYF
CDR3nt: TGCAGTGCTAGTACCCTCCGGGACAGGGGGCTTAATACGCAGTATTTT
len: 16
abundance: .
d_gene: TRBD1
j_gene: TRBJ2-3
v_gene: TRBV20-1

CDR3aa: CASSGSYEQYF
CDR3nt: TGTGCCAGCAGTGGATCCTACGAGCAGTACTTC
len: 11
abundance: once
d_gene: .
j_gene: TRBJ2-7
v_gene: TRBV25-1

CDR3aa: CASSAGGNTIYF
CDR3nt: TGTGCCAGCAGTGCTGGTGGAAACACCATATATTTT
len: 12
abundance: .
d_gene: .
j_gene: TRBJ1-3
v_gene: TRBV6-6

CDR3aa: CASRPGLVFTDTQYF
CDR3nt: TGTGCCAGCAGACCAGGGTTAGTGTTCACAGATACGCAGTATTTT
len: 15
abundance: .
d_gene: .
j_gene: TRBJ2-3
v_gene: TRBV6-5

CDR3aa: CASSLDGRSSGNTIYF
CDR3nt: TGTGCCAGCAGCTTGGATGGTAGGAGCTCTGGAAACACCATATATTTT
len: 16
abundance: .
d_gene: .
j_gene: TRBJ1-3
v_gene: TRBV5-4

CDR3aa: CASSAGGTPSSYEQYF
CDR3nt: TGTGCCAGCAGCGCAGGAGGGACGCCAAGCTCCTACGAGCAGTACTTC
len: 16
abundance: .
d_gene: .
j_gene: TRBJ2-7
v_gene: TRBV9

CDR3aa: CASSMRRVSGNTIYF
CDR3nt: TGTGCCAGTAGTATGAGGAGGGTCTCTGGAAACACCATATATTTT
len: 15
abundance: .
d_gene: .
j_gene: TRBJ1-3
v_gene: TRBV19

CDR3aa: CSVEDLGPRIF
CDR3nt: TGCAGCGTTGAAGATCTGGGACCACGGATCTTC
len: 11
abundance: .
d_gene: .
j_gene: TRBJ2-1
v_gene: TRBV29-1

CDR3aa: CASSLAAGIGYGYTF
CDR3nt: TGCGCCAGCAGCTTGGCCGCGGGGATAGGGTATGGCTACACCTTC
len: 15
abundance: .
d_gene: .
j_gene: TRBJ1-2
v_gene: TRBV5-1

CDR3aa: CASSRDTLSVLTF
CDR3nt: TGTGCCAGCAGCAGGGACACCTTAAGCGTCCTGACTTTC
len: 13
abundance: .
d_gene: .
j_gene: TRBJ2-6
v_gene: TRBV7-2

CDR3aa: CASSVECCRGLNTEAFF
CDR3nt: TGTGCCAGCAGCGTAGAGTGCTGTCGAGGGCTGAACACTGAAGCTTTCTTT
len: 17
abundance: .
d_gene: .
j_gene: TRBJ1-1
v_gene: TRBV9

CDR3aa: CSVKNNEKLFF
CDR3nt: TGCAGTGTGAAGAATAATGAAAAACTGTTTTTT
len: 11
abundance: .
d_gene: .
j_gene: TRBJ1-4
v_gene: TRBV20-1

CDR3aa: CASSPDRASGNTIYF
CDR3nt: TGTGCCAGCTCACCAGACAGGGCTTCTGGAAACACCATATATTTT
len: 15
abundance: .
d_gene: TRBD1
j_gene: TRBJ1-3
v_gene: TRBV18

CDR3aa: CASSESGVSNYGYTF
CDR3nt: TGCGCCAGCAGTGAGTCCGGGGTTTCTAACTATGGCTACACCTTC
len: 15
abundance: .
d_gene: .
j_gene: TRBJ1-2
v_gene: TRBV10-2

CDR3aa: CASSARGGYQETQYF
CDR3nt: TGTGCCAGCAGCGCCCGTGGGGGGTACCAAGAGACCCAGTACTTC
len: 15
abundance: once
d_gene: .
j_gene: TRBJ2-5
v_gene: TRBV14

CDR3aa: CASSGGLNEKLFF
CDR3nt: TGTGCCAGCAGTGGGGGTCTTAATGAAAAACTGTTTTTT
len: 13
abundance: .
d_gene: .
j_gene: TRBJ1-4
v_gene: TRBV25-1

CDR3aa: CASSRPPGRTYTDTQYF
CDR3nt: TGTGCCAGCAGCCGTCCCCCGGGGAGAACGTACACAGATACGCAGTATTTT
len: 17
abundance: .
d_gene: .
j_gene: TRBJ2-3
v_gene: TRBV7-3

CDR3aa: CASSSPAGGSYNEQFF
CDR3nt: TGTGCCAGCAGTTCCCCCGCAGGGGGCTCCTACAATGAGCAGTTCTTC
len: 16
abundance: .
d_gene: TRBD1
j_gene: TRBJ2-1
v_gene: TRBV25-1

CDR3aa: CAWAYGGGNQETQYF
CDR3nt: TGTGCCTGGGCTTATGGCGGGGGGAACCAAGAGACCCAGTACTTC
len: 15
abundance: .
d_gene: TRBD2
j_gene: TRBJ2-5
v_gene: TRBV30

CDR3aa: CASNPGIVSSYEQYF
CDR3nt: TGTGCCAGCAACCCGGGGATAGTGAGCTCCTACGAGCAGTACTTC
len: 15
abundance: once
d_gene: .
j_gene: TRBJ2-7
v_gene: TRBV6-5

CDR3aa: CASRPDRTPTGTGELFF
CDR3nt: TGTGCCAGCAGACCCGACCGAACCCCCACGGGCACCGGGGAGCTGTTTTTT
len: 17
abundance: .
d_gene: .
j_gene: TRBJ2-2
v_gene: TRBV7-7

CDR3aa: CASSYAGTGPQETQYF
CDR3nt: TGTGCCAGCAGTTACGCCGGGACAGGGCCACAAGAGACCCAGTACTTC
len: 16
abundance: .
d_gene: TRBD1
j_gene: TRBJ2-5
v_gene: TRBV6-2/TRBV6-3

CDR3aa: CATSDLYRTEAFF
CDR3nt: TGTGCCACCAGTGATTTATACAGGACTGAAGCTTTCTTT
len: 13
abundance: .
d_gene: .
j_gene: TRBJ1-1
v_gene: TRBV24-1

CDR3aa: CASSLGQYHYGYTF
CDR3nt: TGTGCCAGCAGTTTGGGCCAGTATCACTATGGCTACACCTTC
len: 14
abundance: .
d_gene: .
j_gene: TRBJ1-2
v_gene: TRBV27

CDR3aa: CASSLGTDYEQYF
CDR3nt: TGTGCCAGCTCACTAGGAACAGACTACGAGCAGTACTTC
len: 13
abundance: .
d_gene: .
j_gene: TRBJ2-7
v_gene: TRBV18

CDR3aa: CASSQGKRPSGGRELFF
CDR3nt: TGTGCCAGCAGCCAAGGAAAAAGACCTAGCGGGGGCCGGGAGCTGTTTTTT
len: 17
abundance: .
d_gene: TRBD2
j_gene: TRBJ2-2
v_gene: TRBV4-2

CDR3aa: CASSPGDSPYGYTF
CDR3nt: TGCGCCAGCAGCCCCGGGGACAGCCCCTATGGCTACACCTTC
len: 14
abundance: .
d_gene: TRBD1
j_gene: TRBJ1-2
v_gene: TRBV5-1

CDR3aa: CASSSSPEQFF
CDR3nt: TGTGCCAGCAGCTCATCCCCTGAGCAGTTCTTC
len: 11
abundance: .
d_gene: .
j_gene: TRBJ2-1
v_gene: TRBV9

CDR3aa: CSVSPQGNYGYTF
CDR3nt: TGCAGCGTATCCCCACAGGGTAACTATGGCTACACCTTC
len: 13
abundance: .
d_gene: .
j_gene: TRBJ1-2
v_gene: TRBV29-1